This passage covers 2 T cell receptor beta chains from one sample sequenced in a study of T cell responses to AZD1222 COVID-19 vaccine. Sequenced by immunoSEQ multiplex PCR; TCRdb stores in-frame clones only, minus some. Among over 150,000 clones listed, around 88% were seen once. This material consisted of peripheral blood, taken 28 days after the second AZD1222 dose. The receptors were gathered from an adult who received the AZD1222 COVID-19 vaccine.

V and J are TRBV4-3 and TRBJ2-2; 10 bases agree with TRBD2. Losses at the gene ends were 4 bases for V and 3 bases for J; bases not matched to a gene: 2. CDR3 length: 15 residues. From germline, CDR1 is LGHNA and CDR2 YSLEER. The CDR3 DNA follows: TGCGCCAGCAGCCGCGGACTAGCGGACACCGGGGAGCTGTTTTTT. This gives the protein CASSRGLADTGELFF.

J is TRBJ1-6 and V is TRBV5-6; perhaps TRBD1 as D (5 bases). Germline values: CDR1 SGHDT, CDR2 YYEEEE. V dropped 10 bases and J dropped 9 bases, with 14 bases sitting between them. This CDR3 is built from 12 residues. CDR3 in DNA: TGTGCCGCGGGGCGGGCGGGTTCACCCCTCCACTTT. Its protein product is CAAGRAGSPLHF.